This T cell receptor beta chain was sequenced during a study of human T cells and chemical hapten exposure. The sample's time point: patch test 1, 2 weeks after DPC sensitization. Sample treatment: therapeutic diphenylcyclopropenone sensitization with weekly scalp DPC. The library gave individual cDNA molecules unique molecular identifiers. TCRdb reprocessed the RACE reads via MiXCR and lists one record per CDR3 protein. Altogether about 340,000 distinct CDR3 sequences are present, around 7% being singletons, with the ten largest covering about 8%. Trimming cost V 4 bases and J 2 bases, with 4 bases left between them. The CDR3 loop spans 11 amino acids. CDR1 and CDR2 (germline): SQVTM, ANQGSEA. This clonotype came up many times.

Sample: whole blood, taken in connection with sensitization to the hapten diphenylcyclopropenone (DPC). The chain employs TRBV29-1 and TRBJ2-3, with D unclear. The sequence derives from a woman between 18 and 30 years old with alopecia areata. Some clones in this sample may be carry-over from other donors' samples. The CDR3 sequence is CSVAPTDTQYF. In DNA form, the CDR3 reads TGCAGCGTTGCACCCACAGATACGCAGTATTTT.